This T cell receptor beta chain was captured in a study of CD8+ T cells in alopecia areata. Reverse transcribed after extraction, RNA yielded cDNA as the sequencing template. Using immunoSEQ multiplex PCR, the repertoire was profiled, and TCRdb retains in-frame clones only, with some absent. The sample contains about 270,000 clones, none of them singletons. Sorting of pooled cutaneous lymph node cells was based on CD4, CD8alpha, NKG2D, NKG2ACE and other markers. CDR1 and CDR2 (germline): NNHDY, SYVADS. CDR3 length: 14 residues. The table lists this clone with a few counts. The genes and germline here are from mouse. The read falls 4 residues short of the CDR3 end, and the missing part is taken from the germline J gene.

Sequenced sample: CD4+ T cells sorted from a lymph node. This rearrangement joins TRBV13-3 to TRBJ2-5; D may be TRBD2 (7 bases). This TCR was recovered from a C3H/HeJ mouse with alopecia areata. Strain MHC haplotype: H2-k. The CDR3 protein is CASSDGGASDTQYF. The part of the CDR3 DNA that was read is TGTGCCAGCAGTGATGGGGGGGCGTCGGAC.